One T cell receptor (beta chain) is described in this entry. Its antigen is as yet unknown. The germline V and J ends were trimmed by 5 bases and 3 bases, with 17 bases remaining between them. Germline V gene sequence: CDR1 MDHEN, CDR2 SYDVKM. This CDR3 region has 16 residues. These data are taken from a study of T cells in Graves' hyperthyroidism and ophthalmopathy. Study conclusions and caveats: Among clonotypes expanded in thyroid above 0.001, most were also found in blood. Ophthalmopathy onset followed model prediction by a median around six months.

There were TCR beta CDR3 regions amplified from RNA transcripts. Initially, a first-round RT-PCR of the TCR CDR3 employed the HTBI primer set. TCRdb itself ran the multiplex PCR reads through MiXCR, one entry per CDR3 protein. The data show approximately 260,000 distinct CDR3 sequences, with roughly 15% seen just once and 30% to 35% held by the top ten. This chain joins TRBV28 and TRBJ2-1, with a tentative D call TRBD2 (6 bases). The sequencing input was blood. This TCR was recovered from a woman aged 45 to 65 with Graves' hyperthyroidism that later progressed to Graves' ophthalmopathy. CDR3 in DNA: TGTGCCAGCAGTGCGGACCTAGCGCCGATCTACAATGAGCAGTTCTTC. This sequence encodes CASSADLAPIYNEQFF. Combining the CDR3 with reference TRBV28 and TRBJ2-1 gives the whole variable domain DVKVTQSSRYLVKRTGEKVFLECVQDMDHENMFWYRQDPGLGLRLIYFSYDVKMKEKGDIPEGYSVSREKKERFSLILESASTNQTSMYLCASSADLAPIYNEQFFGPGTRLTVL.